Listed below are T cell receptor beta chains from one sample, sequenced in a study of blood T cell repertoires in COVID-19. Produced via immunoSEQ multiplex PCR; TCRdb's table is partial and in-frame only. Found here are hundreds of thousands of clones, 87% of them singletons; the top ten hold 7.2%. Sequenced: peripheral blood. The receptors come from a man aged 55 to 70 who had recovered from COVID-19. CDR3s include the opening cysteine and the closing phenylalanine or tryptophan. D genes are given only for firm matches. Size values are once, few and many counts, or a class for expanded clones, and some rows have none.

j_gene | v_gene | abundance | d_gene | CDR3nt | CDR3aa
TRBJ2-3 | TRBV6-5 | . | . | TGTGCCAGCCGAGGCTACACAGATACGCAGTATTTT | CASRGYTDTQYF
TRBJ2-7 | TRBV19 | . | . | TGTGCCAGTAGTTCCCCGAGAGGGTGGATCGGCGAGCAGTACTTC | CASSSPRGWIGEQYF
TRBJ2-7 | TRBV4-1 | . | TRBD2 | TGCGCCAGCAGCCACCTAGCGGGGGCATACGAGCAGTACTTC | CASSHLAGAYEQYF
TRBJ2-7 | TRBV9 | . | . | TGTGCCAGCAGCGCCACGGACAGCTCCTACGAGCAGTACTTC | CASSATDSSYEQYF
TRBJ1-1 | TRBV12-3/TRBV12-4 | . | . | TGTGCCAGCAGTCTACAGGGAGTGACTGAAGCTTTCTTT | CASSLQGVTEAFF
TRBJ1-4 | TRBV24-1 | . | . | TGTGCCACCAGTGATTCTATGGAAAAACTGTTTTTT | CATSDSMEKLFF
TRBJ2-7 | TRBV18 | . | . | TGTGCCAGCTCCCACGGACAGTCCTCCTACGAGCAGTACTTC | CASSHGQSSYEQYF
TRBJ2-1 | TRBV5-5 | . | . | TGTGCCAGCAGCTTGTACCAACAGAACTCCTACAATGAGCAGTTCTTC | CASSLYQQNSYNEQFF
TRBJ2-3 | TRBV11-2 | . | . | TGTGCCAGCAGCTTAGACGTGTGGAGGGGGCCCACAGATACGCAGTATTTT | CASSLDVWRGPTDTQYF
TRBJ2-5 | TRBV7-2 | . | . | TGTGCCAGCAGCAAAGGGGGCGGGGCAAAGGTGGAGACCCAGTACTTC | CASSKGGGAKVETQYF
TRBJ2-3 | TRBV5-1 | . | TRBD2 | TGCGCCAGCAGCTTGGGAAGACTAGCGGGGGGAGATACGCAGTATTTT | CASSLGRLAGGDTQYF
TRBJ2-3 | TRBV18 | . | . | TGTGCCAGCTCACCAGAGGGACATACTAGCACAGATACGCAGTATTTT | CASSPEGHTSTDTQYF
TRBJ1-6 | TRBV28 | . | . | TGTGCCAGCAGTACCTATGGGCCACAGAATTCACCCCTCCACTTT | CASSTYGPQNSPLHF
TRBJ2-7 | TRBV5-1 | . | TRBD2 | TGCGCCAGCAGCTTGGAGCCGGGACTAGCGGCGTACGAGCAGTACTTC | CASSLEPGLAAYEQYF
TRBJ2-3 | TRBV11-3 | once | . | TGTGCCAGCAGCGTACAAACAGATACGCAGTATTTT | CASSVQTDTQYF
TRBJ1-2 | TRBV6-2/TRBV6-3 | . | . | TGTGCCAGCAGTAAAACTTCGAGGAACTATGGCTACACCTTC | CASSKTSRNYGYTF
TRBJ2-2 | TRBV24-1 | many | . | TGTGCCACCAGTGATGTCCGGGGGAACACCGGGGAGCTGTTTTTT | CATSDVRGNTGELFF
TRBJ2-5 | TRBV30 | once | . | TGTGCCTGGAGCCCGGGTAAAGAGACCCAGTACTTC | CAWSPGKETQYF
TRBJ2-7 | TRBV19 | . | TRBD2 | TGTGCCAGTAGTTCCTCTAGCGGGCGGCTTTTTGGGGAGCAGTACTTC | CASSSSSGRLFGEQYF
TRBJ1-5 | TRBV6-6 | . | TRBD1 | TGTGCCAGCAGTCCCGCGACAGGGTCCCAGCCCCAGCATTTT | CASSPATGSQPQHF
TRBJ2-3 | TRBV9 | . | TRBD2 | TGTGCCAGCAGCGTTGACCCCCACGGGGGGGAAGATACGCAGTATTTT | CASSVDPHGGEDTQYF
TRBJ1-5 | TRBV11-2 | . | . | TGTGCCAGCAGCTTATTCGGCAATCAGCCCCAGCATTTT | CASSLFGNQPQHF
TRBJ2-3 | TRBV2 | . | TRBD2 | TGTGCCAGCAGAAGACTAGCGGGGGGCACCAGCACAGATACGCAGTATTTT | CASRRLAGGTSTDTQYF
TRBJ1-1 | TRBV5-1 | . | TRBD1 | TGCGCCAGCAGCGGACAGGGGGCAGGCAACACTGAAGCTTTCTTT | CASSGQGAGNTEAFF
TRBJ2-7 | TRBV5-4 | . | . | TGTGCCAGCAGCTTGGTCGAGGGCTACGAGCAGTACTTC | CASSLVEGYEQYF
TRBJ1-5 | TRBV7-8 | few | . | TGTGCCAGCAGCCAATCGGGGGGAAGTCAGCCCCAGCATTTT | CASSQSGGSQPQHF
TRBJ1-3 | TRBV3-1/TRBV3-2 | . | . | TGTGCCAGCAGCCTGGGCGCTGGAAACACCATATATTTT | CASSLGAGNTIYF
TRBJ1-2 | TRBV5-5 | . | TRBD1 | TGTGCCAGCAGCCCGGGACAGGGACGGGATGGCTACACCTTC | CASSPGQGRDGYTF
TRBJ1-5 | TRBV4-1 | once | . | TGCGCCAGCAGCCAAGGATACAGGGTGGTCCCAGGCAATCAGCCCCAGCATTTT | CASSQGYRVVPGNQPQHF
TRBJ2-3 | TRBV9 | . | TRBD2 | TGTGCCAGCAGCGCTGGCACCATGAGGACTAGCGGGAGACAACGCACAGATACGCAGTATTTT | CASSAGTMRTSGRQRTDTQYF
TRBJ1-5 | TRBV30 | . | . | TGTGCCTGCAGAGTCGGGATAGGTCAGCCCCAGCATTTT | CACRVGIGQPQHF
TRBJ2-1 | TRBV6-1 | . | . | TGTGCCAGCAGTGAGGGGGCGATCCACTACAATGAGCAGTTCTTC | CASSEGAIHYNEQFF
TRBJ2-1 | TRBV11-3 | . | TRBD1 | TGTGCCAGCAGCTCCAAGACCGGGACAGGGCGCTACAATGAGCAGTTCTTC | CASSSKTGTGRYNEQFF
TRBJ1-3 | TRBV28 | . | . | TGTGCCAGCAGTAAACATTACGTCGGGGGCTCTGGAAACACCATATATTTT | CASSKHYVGGSGNTIYF
TRBJ1-5 | TRBV6-1 | . | . | TGTGCCAGCAGTGAAGCAAGGGGCCAGCATTTT | CASSEARGQHF
TRBJ1-1 | TRBV3-1/TRBV3-2 | once | . | TGTGCCAGCAGCCTATCCGTGAGCACTGAAGCTTTCTTT | CASSLSVSTEAFF
TRBJ1-1 | TRBV5-1 | . | . | TGCGCCAGCAGCTTGGGGCCCCGGGGAAACACTGAAGCTTTCTTT | CASSLGPRGNTEAFF
TRBJ1-1 | TRBV6-5 | . | . | TGTGCCAGCAAGGGGACTGAAGCTTTCTTT | CASKGTEAFF
TRBJ2-2 | TRBV6-6 | . | TRBD1 | TGTGCCAGCAGGCCAGACAGGGCCAACACCGGGGAGCTGTTTTTT | CASRPDRANTGELFF
TRBJ2-1 | TRBV19 | . | TRBD2 | TGTGCCAGTACCCGAGCGGGGGGGCCAATCTACAATGAGCAGTTCTTC | CASTRAGGPIYNEQFF
TRBJ2-5 | TRBV4-1 | . | TRBD2 | TGCGCCAGCAGCCGGACTAGCGGGGGGGCCTTGGAGACCCAGTACTTC | CASSRTSGGALETQYF